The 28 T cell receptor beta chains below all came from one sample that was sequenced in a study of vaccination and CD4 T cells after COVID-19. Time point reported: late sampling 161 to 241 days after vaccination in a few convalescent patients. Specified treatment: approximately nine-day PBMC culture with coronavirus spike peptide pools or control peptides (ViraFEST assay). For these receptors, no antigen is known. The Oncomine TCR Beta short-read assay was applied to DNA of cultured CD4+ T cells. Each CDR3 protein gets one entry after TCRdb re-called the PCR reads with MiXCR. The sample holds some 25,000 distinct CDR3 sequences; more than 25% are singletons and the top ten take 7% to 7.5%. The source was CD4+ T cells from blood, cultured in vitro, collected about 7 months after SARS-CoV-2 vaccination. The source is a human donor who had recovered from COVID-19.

CDR3 bases: TGCAGTGCTAGAACCGGTGCGGACAGTTGGTCTTCACCCCTCCACTTT. This sequence encodes CSARTGADSWSSPLHF. The chain links TRBV20-1 to TRBJ1-6; maybe TRBD1 (6 bases). The V end was cut by 2 bases, the J end by 9 bases, with 20 bases between. Germline lookup yields CDR1 DFQATT and CDR2 SNEGSKA (reference sequence). This CDR3 is built from 16 residues.

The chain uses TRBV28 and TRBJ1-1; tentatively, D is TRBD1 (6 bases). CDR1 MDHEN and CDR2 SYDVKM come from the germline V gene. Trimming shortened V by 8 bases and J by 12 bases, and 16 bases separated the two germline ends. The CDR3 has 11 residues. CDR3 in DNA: TGTGCCAGCGCATTACAGGGTCGGACTTTCTTT. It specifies CASALQGRTFF. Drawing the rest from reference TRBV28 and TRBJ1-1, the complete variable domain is DVKVTQSSRYLVKRTGEKVFLECVQDMDHENMFWYRQDPGLGLRLIYFSYDVKMKEKGDIPEGYSVSREKKERFSLILESASTNQTSMYLCASALQGRTFFGQGTRLTVV.

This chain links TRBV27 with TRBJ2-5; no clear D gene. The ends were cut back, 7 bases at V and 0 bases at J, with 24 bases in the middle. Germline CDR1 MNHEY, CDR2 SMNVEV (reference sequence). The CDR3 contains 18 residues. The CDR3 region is CASKKLGVGGWYQETQYF. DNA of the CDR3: TGTGCCAGCAAAAAGCTTGGTGTTGGCGGTTGGTACCAAGAGACCCAGTACTTC.

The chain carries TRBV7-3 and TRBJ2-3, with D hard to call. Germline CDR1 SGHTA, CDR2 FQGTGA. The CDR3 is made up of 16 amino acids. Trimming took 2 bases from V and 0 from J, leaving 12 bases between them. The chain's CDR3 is CASSLRPAASTDTQYF. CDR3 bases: TGTGCCAGCAGCTTACGGCCGGCTGCTAGCACAGATACGCAGTATTTT.

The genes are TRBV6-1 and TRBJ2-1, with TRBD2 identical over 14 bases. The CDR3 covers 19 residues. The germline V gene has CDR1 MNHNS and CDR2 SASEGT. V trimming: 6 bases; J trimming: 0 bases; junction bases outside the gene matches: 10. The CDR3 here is CASSAGLAGGISSYNEQFF. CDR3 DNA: TGTGCCAGCAGCGCTGGACTAGCGGGAGGAATCAGCTCCTACAATGAGCAGTTCTTC.

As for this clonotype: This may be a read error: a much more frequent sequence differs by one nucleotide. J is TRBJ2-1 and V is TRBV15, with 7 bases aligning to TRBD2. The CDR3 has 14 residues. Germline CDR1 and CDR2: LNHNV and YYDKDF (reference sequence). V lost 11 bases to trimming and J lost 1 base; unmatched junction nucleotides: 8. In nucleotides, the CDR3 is TGTGCCTCCACACGGGAGGCATCCTACAATGAGCAGTTCTTC. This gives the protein CASTREASYNEQFF.

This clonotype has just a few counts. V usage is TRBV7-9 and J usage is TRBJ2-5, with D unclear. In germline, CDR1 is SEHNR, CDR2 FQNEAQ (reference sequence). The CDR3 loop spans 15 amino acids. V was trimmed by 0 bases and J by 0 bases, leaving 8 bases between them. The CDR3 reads CASSLATLYQETQYF. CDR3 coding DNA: TGTGCCAGCAGCTTAGCGACACTGTACCAAGAGACCCAGTACTTC.

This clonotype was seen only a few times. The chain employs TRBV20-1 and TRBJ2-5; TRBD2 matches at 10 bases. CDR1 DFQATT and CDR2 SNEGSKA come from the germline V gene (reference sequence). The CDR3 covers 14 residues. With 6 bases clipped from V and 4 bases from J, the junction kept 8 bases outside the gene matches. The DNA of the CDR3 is TGCAGTGCCGGAAGCGGGAGGGCCGGAGAGACCCAGTACTTC. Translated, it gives CSAGSGRAGETQYF.

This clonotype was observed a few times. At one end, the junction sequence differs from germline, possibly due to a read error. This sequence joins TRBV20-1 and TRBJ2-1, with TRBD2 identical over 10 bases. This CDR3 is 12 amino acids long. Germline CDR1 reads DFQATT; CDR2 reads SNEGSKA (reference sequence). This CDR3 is CSAREAGGPRVF. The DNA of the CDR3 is TGCAGTGCAAGAGAAGCGGGAGGGCCTAGGGTCTTC.

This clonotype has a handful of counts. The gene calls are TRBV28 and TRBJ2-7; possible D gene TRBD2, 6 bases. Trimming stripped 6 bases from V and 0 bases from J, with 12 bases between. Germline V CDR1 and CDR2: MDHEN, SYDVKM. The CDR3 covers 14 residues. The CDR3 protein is CASSRDSSSYEQYF. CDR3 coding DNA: TGTGCCAGCAGCCGGGACTCGAGCTCCTACGAGCAGTACTTC.

The CDR3, as DNA: TGTGCCAGCCCCCCCGTAAGGACAGGAGCCTACAATGAGCAGTTCTTC. Protein sequence: CASPPVRTGAYNEQFF. This rearrangement joins TRBV28 to TRBJ2-1; 7 bases fit TRBD1. This CDR3 contains 16 residues. Losses at the gene ends were 8 bases for V and 2 bases for J; bases not matched to a gene: 12. Germline CDR1 and CDR2: MDHEN and SYDVKM.

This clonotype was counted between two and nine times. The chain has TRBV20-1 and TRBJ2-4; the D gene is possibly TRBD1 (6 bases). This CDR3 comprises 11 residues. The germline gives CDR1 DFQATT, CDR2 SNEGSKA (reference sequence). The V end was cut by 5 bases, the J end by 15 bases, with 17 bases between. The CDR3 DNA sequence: TGCAGTGCTTTCCGGGACACCCCGTTGTACTTC. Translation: CSAFRDTPLYF.

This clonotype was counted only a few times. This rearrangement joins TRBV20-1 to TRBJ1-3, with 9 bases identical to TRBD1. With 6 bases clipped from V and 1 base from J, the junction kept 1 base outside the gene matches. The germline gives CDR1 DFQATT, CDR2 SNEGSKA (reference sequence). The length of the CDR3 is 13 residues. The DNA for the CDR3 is TGCAGTGCCGACAGGGGGTCTGGAAACACCATATATTTT. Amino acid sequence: CSADRGSGNTIYF.

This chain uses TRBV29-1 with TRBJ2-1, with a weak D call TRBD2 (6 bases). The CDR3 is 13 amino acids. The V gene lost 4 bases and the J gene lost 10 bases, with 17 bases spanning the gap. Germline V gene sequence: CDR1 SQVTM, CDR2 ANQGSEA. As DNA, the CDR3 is TGCAGCGTTGGGGCCCCGGTTGGAGGGGAGCAGTTCTTC. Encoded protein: CSVGAPVGGEQFF.

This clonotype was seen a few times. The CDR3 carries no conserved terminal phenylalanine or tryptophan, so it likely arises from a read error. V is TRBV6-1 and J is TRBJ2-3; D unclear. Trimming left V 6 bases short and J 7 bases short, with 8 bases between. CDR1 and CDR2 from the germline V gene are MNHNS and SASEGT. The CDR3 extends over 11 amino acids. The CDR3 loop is CASSGPNTQYY. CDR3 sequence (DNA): TGTGCCAGCAGCGGGCCAAATACGCAGTATTAT.

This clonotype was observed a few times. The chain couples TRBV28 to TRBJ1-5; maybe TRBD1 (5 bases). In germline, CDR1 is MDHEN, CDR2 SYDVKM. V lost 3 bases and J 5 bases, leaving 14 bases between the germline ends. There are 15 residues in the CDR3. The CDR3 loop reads CASSLNGALHQPQHF. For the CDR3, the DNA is TGTGCCAGCAGTTTGAACGGGGCCCTCCATCAGCCCCAGCATTTT. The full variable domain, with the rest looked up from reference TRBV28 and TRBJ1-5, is DVKVTQSSRYLVKRTGEKVFLECVQDMDHENMFWYRQDPGLGLRLIYFSYDVKMKEKGDIPEGYSVSREKKERFSLILESASTNQTSMYLCASSLNGALHQPQHFGDGTRLSIL.

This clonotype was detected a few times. The DNA for the CDR3 is TGTGCCAGCAGTTACTCGATGGGACTAGCGGGAGGTTCCTACGAGCAGTACTTC. It yields the protein CASSYSMGLAGGSYEQYF. This sequence joins TRBV6-5 and TRBJ2-7, with TRBD2 identical over 15 bases. After removal of 0 bases from V and 1 base from J, the junction contained 4 bases not matched to a gene. The CDR3 is 18 amino acids. CDR1 is MNHEY and CDR2 is SVGAGI in the germline V gene.

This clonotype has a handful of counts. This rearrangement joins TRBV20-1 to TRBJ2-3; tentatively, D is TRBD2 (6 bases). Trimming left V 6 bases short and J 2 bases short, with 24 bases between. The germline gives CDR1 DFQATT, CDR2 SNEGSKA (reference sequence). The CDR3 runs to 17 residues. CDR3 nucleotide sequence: TGCAGTGCCCCGTCCGTGTCCCCGGGACTGATCACAGATACGCAGTATTTT. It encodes CSAPSVSPGLITDTQYF.

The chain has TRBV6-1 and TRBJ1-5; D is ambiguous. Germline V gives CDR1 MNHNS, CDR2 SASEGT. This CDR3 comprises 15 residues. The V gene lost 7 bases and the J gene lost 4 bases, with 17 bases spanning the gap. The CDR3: CASTTLGGRNQPQHF. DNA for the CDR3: TGTGCCAGCACAACGTTGGGAGGAAGAAATCAGCCCCAGCATTTT.

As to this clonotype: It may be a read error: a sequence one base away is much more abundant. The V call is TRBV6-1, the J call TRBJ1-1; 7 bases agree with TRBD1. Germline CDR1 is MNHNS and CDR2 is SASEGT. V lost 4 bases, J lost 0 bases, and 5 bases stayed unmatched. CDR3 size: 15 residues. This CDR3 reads CASSARDSLNTEAFF. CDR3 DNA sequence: TGTGCCAGCAGTGCCCGGGACAGCCTGAACACTGAAGCTTTCTTT.

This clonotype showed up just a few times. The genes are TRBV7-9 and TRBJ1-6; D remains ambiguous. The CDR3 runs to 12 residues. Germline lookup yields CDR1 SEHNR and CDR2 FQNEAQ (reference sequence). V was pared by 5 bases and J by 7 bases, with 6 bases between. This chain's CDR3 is CASSLSNSPLHF. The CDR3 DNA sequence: TGTGCCAGCAGCCTCTCGAATTCACCCCTCCACTTT.

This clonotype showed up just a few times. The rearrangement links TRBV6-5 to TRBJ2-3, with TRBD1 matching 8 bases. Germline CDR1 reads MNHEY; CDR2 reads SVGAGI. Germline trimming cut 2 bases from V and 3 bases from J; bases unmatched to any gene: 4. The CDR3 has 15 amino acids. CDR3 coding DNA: TGTGCCAGCAGTTACCCGGGACAGGCAACAGATACGCAGTATTTT. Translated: CASSYPGQATDTQYF.

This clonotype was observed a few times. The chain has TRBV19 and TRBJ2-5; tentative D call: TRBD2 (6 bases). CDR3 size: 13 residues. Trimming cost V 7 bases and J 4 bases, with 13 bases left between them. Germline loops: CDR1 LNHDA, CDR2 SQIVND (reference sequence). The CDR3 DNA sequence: TGTGCCAGTAATAACGGGAGAGCAGAGACCCAGTACTTC. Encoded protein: CASNNGRAETQYF.

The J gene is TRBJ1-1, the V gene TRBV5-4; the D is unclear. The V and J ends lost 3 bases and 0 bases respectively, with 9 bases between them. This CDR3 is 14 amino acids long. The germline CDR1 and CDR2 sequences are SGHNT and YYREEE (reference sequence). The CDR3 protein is CASSYAGMNTEAFF. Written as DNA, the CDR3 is TGTGCCAGCAGCTACGCGGGAATGAACACTGAAGCTTTCTTT.

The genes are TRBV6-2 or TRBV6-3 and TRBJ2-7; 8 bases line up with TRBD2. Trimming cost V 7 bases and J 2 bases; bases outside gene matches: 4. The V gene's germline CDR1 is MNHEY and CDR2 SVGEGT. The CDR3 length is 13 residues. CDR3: CASIAGGTYEQYF. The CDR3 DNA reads TGTGCCAGCATTGCGGGAGGAACCTACGAGCAGTACTTC.

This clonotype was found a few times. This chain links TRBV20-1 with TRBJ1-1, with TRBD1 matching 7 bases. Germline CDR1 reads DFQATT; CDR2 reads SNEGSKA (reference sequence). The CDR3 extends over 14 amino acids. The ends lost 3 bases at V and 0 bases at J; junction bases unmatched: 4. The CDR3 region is CSASQGQMNTEAFF. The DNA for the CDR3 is TGCAGTGCTAGCCAGGGACAGATGAACACTGAAGCTTTCTTT.

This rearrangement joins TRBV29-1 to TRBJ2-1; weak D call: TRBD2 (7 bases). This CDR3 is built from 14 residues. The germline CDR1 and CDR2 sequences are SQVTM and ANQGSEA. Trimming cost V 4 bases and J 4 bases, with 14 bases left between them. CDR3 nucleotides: TGCAGCGTTGGGGGGGGAGGGGGTTACAATGAGCAGTTCTTC. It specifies CSVGGGGGYNEQFF.

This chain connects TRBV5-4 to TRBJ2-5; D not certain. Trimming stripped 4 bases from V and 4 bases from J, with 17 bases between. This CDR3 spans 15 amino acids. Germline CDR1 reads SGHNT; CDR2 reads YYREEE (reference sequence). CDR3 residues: CASSADVESLETQYF. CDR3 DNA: TGTGCCAGCAGCGCGGACGTTGAATCTCTAGAGACCCAGTACTTC.